These 32 T cell receptor beta chains share one sample of origin, sequenced in a study of blood T cell repertoires in COVID-19. Sequencing was performed with immunoSEQ multiplex PCR; in TCRdb, only in-frame clones are kept and a portion is missing. The sample records about 200,000 clones, about 88% being singletons. The sequenced sample was peripheral blood. These receptors came from a man aged 50-59 years with COVID-19, enrolled during active disease.

The gene calls are TRBV28 and TRBJ2-1; 8 bases agree with TRBD1. This CDR3 is built from 14 residues. The germline gives CDR1 MDHEN, CDR2 SYDVKM. V was clipped by 6 bases and J by 4 bases; unmatched bases: 5. The CDR3 sequence: CASSRRQGYNEQFF. The CDR3 DNA is TGTGCCAGCAGCCGTCGACAGGGGTACAATGAGCAGTTCTTC.

V is TRBV19 and J is TRBJ2-2; the match to TRBD1 covers 7 bases. Germline V gene lookup returns CDR1 LNHDA and CDR2 SQIVND (reference sequence). The CDR3 spans 14 residues. V dropped 6 bases and J dropped 4; count of bases not matched to a gene: 5. CDR3 region: CASRNRGGTGELFF. DNA for the CDR3: TGTGCCAGTAGGAACAGGGGTGGCACCGGGGAGCTGTTTTTT.

V usage is TRBV24-1 and J usage is TRBJ2-2; 9 nucleotides align to TRBD1. Trimming cost V 4 bases and J 1 base; bases outside gene matches: 9. The CDR3 is 18 residues long. The germline gives CDR1 KGHDR, CDR2 SFDVKD. As DNA, the CDR3 is TGTGCCACCAGTGAAGCATACGGGACAGGGATGAACACCGGGGAGCTGTTTTTT. Translation: CATSEAYGTGMNTGELFF.

The V and J genes are TRBV10-3 and TRBJ2-2; D perhaps matches TRBD2 (5 bases). The ends were cut back, 0 bases at V and 5 bases at J, with 19 bases in the middle. Germline CDR1 reads ENHRY; CDR2 reads SYGVKD. This CDR3 has 18 amino acids. CDR3 nucleotides: TGTGCCATCAGTGAGTCGGAGTCCGGGGTAGTCTGGACCGGGGAGCTGTTTTTT. Its translation is CAISESESGVVWTGELFF.

CDR3 sequence: CSVEDSSNTEAFF. In nucleotides, the CDR3 is TGCAGCGTTGAGGACAGTTCGAACACTGAAGCTTTCTTT. The rearrangement joins TRBV29-1 to TRBJ1-1, with D perhaps matching TRBD1 (6 bases). The CDR3 covers 13 residues. Germline CDR1 is SQVTM and CDR2 is ANQGSEA. Trimming pared 3 bases from V and 1 base from J, leaving 9 bases between.

J is TRBJ1-1 and V is TRBV7-8, with 8 bases that match TRBD1. The V gene's germline CDR1 is SGHVS and CDR2 FQNEAQ. After removal of 3 bases from V and 8 bases from J, the junction contained 8 bases not matched to a gene. This CDR3 region has 14 residues. The CDR3 sequence is CASSFSDRGREAFF. The DNA of the CDR3 is TGTGCCAGCAGCTTTTCAGACAGGGGCAGAGAAGCTTTCTTT.

This clone was counted many times. This chain connects TRBV20-1 to TRBJ1-2; 10 bases are a match to TRBD1. The CDR3 is 14 residues long. CDR1 and CDR2 (germline): DFQATT, SNEGSKA (reference sequence). V lost 3 bases and J lost 3; bases outside the gene matches: 4. The CDR3 here is CSASTGTGDYGYTF. The CDR3 DNA is TGCAGTGCTAGTACCGGGACAGGGGACTATGGCTACACCTTC.

V gene TRBV3-1 (or the pseudogene TRBV3-2) combines with J gene TRBJ2-7; 12 nucleotides match TRBD2. The germline gives CDR1 LGHDT, CDR2 YNNKEL (reference sequence). V lost 4 bases to trimming and J lost 12 bases; unmatched junction nucleotides: 10. CDR3 length: 14 residues. CDR3 loop: CASSPGLAGTSRYF. The CDR3 DNA sequence: TGTGCCAGCAGCCCGGGACTAGCGGGTACGAGCAGGTACTTC.

The CDR3 region is CASSVDSSSYNEQFF. The CDR3 bases are TGTGCCAGCAGTGTTGACAGCAGCTCCTACAATGAGCAGTTCTTC. The rearrangement uses TRBV2 and TRBJ2-1; tentative D call: TRBD1 (5 bases). The CDR3 runs to 15 residues. Trimming shortened V by 4 bases and J by 0 bases, and 10 bases separated the two germline ends. Germline V lookup: CDR1 SNHLY, CDR2 FYNNEI.

The chain uses TRBV19 and TRBJ2-2; maybe TRBD1 (7 bases). The length of the CDR3 is 21 residues. The V end was cut by 4 bases, the J end by 6 bases, with 33 bases between. Per the germline V gene, CDR1 is LNHDA and CDR2 is SQIVND (reference sequence). In DNA form, the CDR3 reads TGTGCCAGTAGTAAGTACGCCTACCCCGGGACAGCAGTGGGGGGACCCGGGGAGCTGTTTTTT. Amino acid sequence: CASSKYAYPGTAVGGPGELFF.

V gene TRBV19 combines with J gene TRBJ2-7, with TRBD2 matching 8 bases. The CDR3 runs to 18 residues. Germline trimming cut 4 bases from V and 1 base from J; bases unmatched to any gene: 15. In germline, CDR1 is LNHDA, CDR2 SQIVND (reference sequence). CDR3 nucleotides: TGTGCCAGTAGTACCCAACACTCCGGGAGGGGGTCTTCCTACGAGCAGTACTTC. Translation: CASSTQHSGRGSSYEQYF.

The chain uses TRBV19 and TRBJ1-5; D unclear. The V and J ends lost 4 bases and 3 bases respectively, with 16 bases between them. Germline V gene data show CDR1 as LNHDA and CDR2 as SQIVND (reference sequence). The CDR3 has 16 residues. The CDR3 sequence: CASSTPWERANQPQHF. The DNA for the CDR3 is TGTGCCAGTAGTACCCCCTGGGAGCGGGCCAATCAGCCCCAGCATTTT.

The chain uses TRBV29-1 and TRBJ2-5, with 10 bases that match TRBD2. The CDR3 extends over 14 amino acids. V gave up 4 bases and J gave up 1 base; unmatched junction bases: 3. Germline V gene data show CDR1 as SQVTM and CDR2 as ANQGSEA. CDR3 residues: CSVGLAGSQETQYF. The CDR3 DNA reads as TGCAGCGTTGGACTAGCGGGTAGCCAAGAGACCCAGTACTTC.

The chain combines TRBV3-1 (or the pseudogene TRBV3-2) with TRBJ1-2, with 7 bases matching TRBD1. This CDR3 has 16 amino acids. Germline CDR1 reads LGHDT; CDR2 reads YNNKEL (reference sequence). V lost 0 bases and J lost 7; bases outside the gene matches: 11. The CDR3 DNA reads TGTGCCAGCAGCCAAGATCTTTCAGGGGGGATTGGTGGCTACACCTTC. Its protein is CASSQDLSGGIGGYTF.

The chain has TRBV7-3 and TRBJ2-2; 8 bases are a match to TRBD2. The CDR3 is made up of 17 amino acids. The V and J ends lost 0 bases and 4 bases, in that order; junction bases with no gene match: 7. The germline V gene has CDR1 SGHTA and CDR2 FQGTGA. The CDR3 loop is CASSLTPAAGVTGELFF. For the CDR3, the DNA is TGTGCCAGCAGCTTAACCCCAGCAGCGGGAGTCACCGGGGAGCTGTTTTTT.

This clone is a singleton in its sample. V usage is TRBV5-1 and J usage is TRBJ1-4; D not certain. Germline V gene data show CDR1 as SGHRS and CDR2 as YFSETQ. CDR3 size: 15 residues. V was pared by 0 bases and J by 7 bases, with 13 bases between. CDR3 residues: CASSLVAEGGEKLFF. Here the CDR3 DNA reads TGCGCCAGCAGCTTGGTGGCCGAGGGCGGTGAAAAACTGTTTTTT.

V and J are TRBV15 and TRBJ1-5; 10 bases fit TRBD1. CDR3 length: 16 residues. The V gene's germline CDR1 is LNHNV and CDR2 YYDKDF (reference sequence). V dropped 3 bases and J dropped 6; count of bases not matched to a gene: 8. The CDR3 here is CATSSATGGAGQPQHF. CDR3 in DNA: TGTGCCACCAGCAGCGCGACAGGGGGCGCGGGTCAGCCCCAGCATTTT.

CDR3 DNA sequence: TGTGCCAGCAGCGTAGTCCTAGCGGGAGCGCCCGGGGAGCTGTTTTTT. Its protein is CASSVVLAGAPGELFF. This chain joins TRBV9 and TRBJ2-2, with 10 bases matching TRBD2. This CDR3 spans 16 amino acids. The V gene end was trimmed by 0 bases and the J gene end by 6 bases; junction bases not matched to a gene: 5. Per the germline V gene, CDR1 is SGDLS and CDR2 is YYNGEE.

The rearrangement links TRBV7-3 to TRBJ2-3, with 10 bases fitting TRBD2. The junction had 3 bases not matched to a gene; V was cut back by 5 bases and J by 4 bases. The CDR3 runs to 14 residues. Germline V gene data show CDR1 as SGHTA and CDR2 as FQGTGA. CDR3 coding DNA: TGTGCCAGCAGCCTTAGCGGGGGGTCAGATACGCAGTATTTT. Translation: CASSLSGGSDTQYF.

This rearrangement joins TRBV5-1 to TRBJ2-7, with 10 nucleotides matching TRBD1. CDR3 length equals 14 residues. From germline, CDR1 is SGHRS and CDR2 YFSETQ. V gave up 4 bases and J gave up 2 bases; unmatched junction bases: 3. For the CDR3, the DNA is TGCGCCAGCAGCGGGGGGACAGGGGCCTACGAGCAGTACTTC. Protein product: CASSGGTGAYEQYF.

The chain carries TRBV9 and TRBJ2-5; TRBD2 matches at 12 bases. With V trimmed by 4 bases and J by 4 bases, 2 bases remained unmatched. Germline assignment: CDR1 SGDLS and CDR2 YYNGEE. This CDR3 is 14 amino acids long. The CDR3 nucleotides are TGTGCCAGCAGCTTGGGACTAGCGGGAGAGACCCAGTACTTC. Amino acid sequence: CASSLGLAGETQYF.

The sample holds one count of this clone. This chain joins TRBV5-1 and TRBJ2-1, with a tentative D call TRBD2 (5 bases). The length of the CDR3 is 11 residues. CDR1 is SGHRS and CDR2 is YFSETQ in the germline V gene. Trimming removed 7 bases at V and 10 bases at J, with 12 bases between. Here the CDR3 reads CASSSGIEQFF. The CDR3 region has the DNA TGCGCCAGCTCTTCCGGGATCGAGCAGTTCTTC.

V is TRBV6-5 and J is TRBJ2-1; 12 bases line up with TRBD2. Losses at the gene ends were 5 bases for V and 4 bases for J; bases not matched to a gene: 3. The CDR3 runs 15 residues. Germline CDR1 reads MNHEY; CDR2 reads SVGAGI. CDR3 bases: TGTGCCAGCAGTCTACTAGCGGGGGGATACAATGAGCAGTTCTTC. Translating gives CASSLLAGGYNEQFF.

V usage is TRBV18 and J usage is TRBJ2-2; D remains unclear. The germline CDR1 and CDR2 sequences are KGHSH and LQKENI. The CDR3 sequence is 16 residues long. V lost 7 bases to trimming and J lost 6 bases, with 21 bases between them. The CDR3 region has the DNA TGTGCCAGCTTCCCCGCGGCACTGAAGAGCTCCGGGGAGCTGTTTTTT. Translated, it gives CASFPAALKSSGELFF.

The chain combines TRBV7-3 with TRBJ2-1; the match to TRBD1 covers 7 bases. Germline V gene data show CDR1 as SGHTA and CDR2 as FQGTGA. After removal of 3 bases from V and 5 bases from J, the junction contained 1 base not matched to a gene. The CDR3 runs 13 residues. The CDR3 region is CASSFGQDNEQFF. The CDR3 nucleotides read TGTGCCAGCAGCTTCGGACAGGACAATGAGCAGTTCTTC.

J is TRBJ2-1 and V is TRBV19, with 9 bases fitting TRBD1. Germline V gene lookup returns CDR1 LNHDA and CDR2 SQIVND (reference sequence). CDR3 size: 21 residues. Trimming removed 5 bases from V and 9 bases from J; junction bases left unmatched: 29. The CDR3 here is CASSAPLGGGIVGTGFREQFF. The CDR3 bases are TGTGCCAGTAGTGCCCCTCTGGGGGGGGGAATTGTGGGGACAGGGTTCCGTGAGCAGTTCTTC. The full variable domain, its missing parts supplied by reference TRBV19 and TRBJ2-1, is DGGITQSPKYLFRKEGQNVTLSCEQNLNHDAMYWYRQDPGQGLRLIYYSQIVNDFQKGDIAEGYSVSREKKESFPLTVTSAQKNPTAFYLCASSAPLGGGIVGTGFREQFFGPGTRLTVL.

The J gene is TRBJ1-4, the V gene TRBV2; possibly TRBD1 for D (5 bases). The CDR3 covers 16 residues. Between the trimmed V and J ends, which lost 6 bases and 0 bases, there was a span of 14 bases. Per the germline V gene, CDR1 is SNHLY and CDR2 is FYNNEI. The CDR3 DNA reads as TGTGCCAGCAGCGTTCAGGGAAGTGCAACTAATGAAAAACTGTTTTTT. Its translation: CASSVQGSATNEKLFF.

V and J are TRBV19 and TRBJ1-3; TRBD1 is a possible D gene (5 bases). The CDR3 runs to 17 residues. V was pared by 5 bases and J by 0 bases, with 17 bases between. Germline CDR1 is LNHDA and CDR2 is SQIVND (reference sequence). The CDR3 is CASSSGTQDVSGNTIYF. In nucleotides, the CDR3 is TGTGCCAGTAGTTCCGGGACTCAGGACGTCTCTGGAAACACCATATATTTT.

V is TRBV7-8 and J is TRBJ2-1, with D uncertain. CDR3 length: 15 amino acids. Germline V gene lookup returns CDR1 SGHVS and CDR2 FQNEAQ. With 5 bases removed from V and 10 bases from J, the gap between germline ends came to 21 bases. CDR3 coding DNA: TGTGCCAGCAGCCCCCCCTATCCAGCCGGAGACGAGCAGTTCTTC. This sequence encodes CASSPPYPAGDEQFF. The complete variable domain, with remaining parts taken from reference TRBV7-8 and TRBJ2-1, reads GAGVSQSPRYKVAKRGQDVALRCDPISGHVSLFWYQQALGQGPEFLTYFQNEAQLDKSGLPSDRFFAERPEGSVSTLKIQRTQQEDSAVYLCASSPPYPAGDEQFFGPGTRLTVL.

V and J are TRBV5-1 and TRBJ2-1; unclear D gene. The CDR3 is made up of 13 amino acids. The V end lost 1 base, the J end lost 9 bases, and 11 bases lay between the germline ends. Germline CDR1 reads SGHRS; CDR2 reads YFSETQ. The CDR3 nucleotides are TGCGCCAGCAGCTTGTCCCAGGTCTTTGAGCAGTTCTTC. Amino acid sequence: CASSLSQVFEQFF.

The chain is built from TRBV27 and TRBJ2-1; D remains ambiguous. With 7 bases removed from V and 0 bases from J, the gap between germline ends came to 7 bases. From germline, CDR1 is MNHEY and CDR2 SMNVEV (reference sequence). This CDR3 has 13 amino acids. Here the CDR3 reads CASKPGSYNEQFF. The CDR3 DNA sequence: TGTGCCAGCAAACCGGGCTCCTACAATGAGCAGTTCTTC.

This chain links TRBV3-1 (or the pseudogene TRBV3-2) with TRBJ1-4, with 10 nucleotides matching TRBD1. The CDR3 is 16 residues long. From germline, CDR1 is LGHDT and CDR2 YNNKEL (reference sequence). With 2 bases clipped from V and 4 bases from J, the junction kept 4 bases outside the gene matches. This CDR3 reads CASSQRTGGFNEKLFF. The CDR3 DNA reads TGTGCCAGCAGCCAAAGGACAGGGGGTTTTAATGAAAAACTGTTTTTT.